The rows below give T cell receptor beta chains drawn from one sample of a study of T cells after posttransplantation cyclophosphamide. Libraries were prepared by immunoSEQ multiplex PCR; TCRdb keeps only in-frame clonotypes and omits some of them. The profile covers 3,900 or so clones, with 62% appearing a single time and roughly 25% taken by the ten largest. Sequenced input: memory CD8+ T cells sorted from blood. Source of these receptors: a man aged 25-40 years in good health and a related stem cell transplant donor. The CDR3 runs from the conserved cysteine through the conserved F or W. Fields, in order: J gene, V gene, D gene, clone size, CDR3 DNA, CDR3 protein. D genes are given only for firm matches. Expanded clones get a size class; other rows say once, few or many, or leave the size out.

TRBJ2-1	TRBV6-4	.	once	TGTGCCAGCAGTGACTCTACGGGGGGCGATGAGCAGTTCTTC	CASSDSTGGDEQFF
TRBJ1-2	TRBV7-9	.	.	TGTGCCAGCAGCCAGGGGACGGGCAACTATGGCTACACCTTC	CASSQGTGNYGYTF
TRBJ1-2	TRBV7-8	.	.	TGTGCCAGCAGCGACTCTAACTATGGCTACACCTTC	CASSDSNYGYTF
TRBJ1-2	TRBV19	.	.	TGTGCCAGTAGGAAGACACGGCAAAGTACTAACTATGGCTACACCTTC	CASRKTRQSTNYGYTF
TRBJ1-2	TRBV7-8	.	.	TGTGCCAGCAGCTTAGGGGCCTCTACCGGCTACACCTTC	CASSLGASTGYTF
TRBJ1-2	TRBV2	.	.	TGTGCCAGCAGCGCCTTCCACGATTACAATTATGGCTACACCTTC	CASSAFHDYNYGYTF
TRBJ2-7	TRBV7-8	TRBD1	.	TGTGCCAGCAGCCCCAGGACAGGTCGGGTCGAGCAGTACTTC	CASSPRTGRVEQYF
TRBJ2-7	TRBV15	.	.	TGTGCCACCAGCAGAGAGGGGCCTTCTTACGAGCAGTACTTC	CATSREGPSYEQYF
TRBJ2-7	TRBV27	.	.	TGTGCCAGCAGCAAGGACGGACAGACCGTTGTTGAGCAGTACTTC	CASSKDGQTVVEQYF
TRBJ1-5	TRBV23-1	.	few	TGCGCCAGCAGTCCCATCAAAACTATTGACCCTAAGGAGCCCCAGCATTTT	CASSPIKTIDPKEPQHF
TRBJ2-7	TRBV7-8	TRBD1	.	TGTGCCAGCAGCTACCCGGGACAGGGATCCCACGATATCTACGAGCAGTACTTC	CASSYPGQGSHDIYEQYF
TRBJ2-3	TRBV18	TRBD1	.	TGTGCCAGCTCCCTAACCGGTGGGACAGGGAGCACAGATACGCAGTATTTT	CASSLTGGTGSTDTQYF
TRBJ2-5	TRBV7-9	.	.	TGTGCCAGCAGCCCTAAAACCGGGGGTAACCAAGAGACCCAGTACTTC	CASSPKTGGNQETQYF
TRBJ2-2	TRBV6-1	.	few	TGTGCCAGCAGTGAAGGGGACTTCCACACCGGGGAGCTGTTTTTT	CASSEGDFHTGELFF
TRBJ1-1	TRBV27	.	.	TGTGCCAGCAGTTTATCACCGGGAGTCCCTGAAGCTTTCTTT	CASSLSPGVPEAFF
TRBJ2-7	TRBV11-2	.	.	TGTGCCAGCAGCTTTGCAGGGGTCTACGAGCAGTACTTC	CASSFAGVYEQYF
TRBJ1-1	TRBV11-2	.	.	TGTGCCAGCAGCTTAGGACAGTTCAACACTGAAGCTTTCTTT	CASSLGQFNTEAFF
TRBJ2-1	TRBV11-2	TRBD2	.	TGTGCCAGCAGCCCTCCGGGACTAGGGGACTTGGTGAATGAGCAGTTCTTC	CASSPPGLGDLVNEQFF
TRBJ2-2	TRBV21-1	.	.	TGTGCCAGCAGCCTCCAACTCCTAGCGGGGGGTCCGAGAACCACCGGGGAGCTGTTTTTT	CASSLQLLAGGPRTTGELFF
TRBJ2-7	TRBV9	.	few	TGTGCCAGCTGTATCGGGCAGGGGACGGCCTACGAGCAGTACTTC	CASCIGQGTAYEQYF
TRBJ2-3	TRBV11-2	.	.	TGTGCCAGCAGCTTAATTCCAGGTGACCAAGATACGCAGTATTTT	CASSLIPGDQDTQYF
TRBJ2-1	TRBV7-9	TRBD2	few	TGTGCCAGCAGCTTAGCGCTCGCGGGGGGGTACAATGAGCAGTTCTTC	CASSLALAGGYNEQFF
TRBJ2-7	TRBV5-1	TRBD2	.	TGCGCCAGCAGCTTGGGACTAGCGGGGGGCTACGAGCAGTACTTC	CASSLGLAGGYEQYF
TRBJ2-5	TRBV2	TRBD1	.	TGTGCCAGCAGTGAAAGGGCAGGGGGCTTCATGGTGCAGGAGACCCAGTACTTC	CASSERAGGFMVQETQYF
TRBJ1-6	TRBV4-2	TRBD1	.	TGTGCCAGCAGCCAACCACAGGGGGCAGTAATTAATTCACCCCTCCACTTT	CASSQPQGAVINSPLHF
TRBJ1-4	TRBV29-1	.	.	TGCAGCGTTGAAGATCCCCGGAACGCGGCTAATGAAAAACTGTTTTTT	CSVEDPRNAANEKLFF
TRBJ2-7	TRBV27	TRBD2	.	TGTGCCAGCACCCCCCGCGCGGGGGGGGGATCCTCCTACGAGCAGTACTTC	CASTPRAGGGSSYEQYF
TRBJ2-3	TRBV27	.	few	TGTGCCAGCAGTTTATACGGCGCGGGTGCAGATACGCAGTATTTT	CASSLYGAGADTQYF
TRBJ2-1	TRBV9	.	.	TGTGCCAGCAGCGTAGCGGGAGCCAGGGATGAGCAGTTCTTC	CASSVAGARDEQFF
TRBJ2-5	TRBV9	TRBD2	.	TGTGCCAGCAGCGCCCCCAGCGGGAGGTACCAAGAGACCCAGTACTTC	CASSAPSGRYQETQYF
TRBJ1-3	TRBV5-6	TRBD1	.	TGTGCCAGCAGCTGGGGGACAGGAGTCGGAAACACCATATATTTT	CASSWGTGVGNTIYF
TRBJ1-4	TRBV5-1	TRBD1	.	TGCGCCAGCAGCTGGGGGACAGGGGACTCAACTAATGAAAAACTGTTTTTT	CASSWGTGDSTNEKLFF
TRBJ2-3	TRBV5-1	.	few	TGCGCCAGCAGCCCCGAGGGAGATACGCAGTATTTT	CASSPEGDTQYF
TRBJ2-7	TRBV2	TRBD2	.	TGTGCCAGCAGTATACTAGCGGGGGGGTACGAGCAGTACTTC	CASSILAGGYEQYF
TRBJ2-7	TRBV18	TRBD1	medium-sized	TGTGCCAGCTCACCGCCGACAGGGGCGGCCTACGAGCAGTACTTC	CASSPPTGAAYEQYF
TRBJ2-5	TRBV28	TRBD2	.	TGTGCCAGCAGTTCATTAGGACTAGCGGGGGGGCCATCTCAAGAGACCCAGTACTTC	CASSSLGLAGGPSQETQYF
TRBJ2-2	TRBV7-2	TRBD1	.	TGTGCCAGCAGCCCCGGTCGACAGGGGAACACCGGGGAGCTGTTTTTT	CASSPGRQGNTGELFF
TRBJ1-5	TRBV7-9	.	.	TGTGCCAGCAGCTTAGATGGGGCCTCCCAGCATTTT	CASSLDGASQHF
TRBJ2-7	TRBV9	.	.	TGTGCCAGTAGTTTCAAGCAGGGGACGGCATACGAGCAGTACTTC	CASSFKQGTAYEQYF
TRBJ2-1	TRBV4-3	TRBD1	.	TGCGCCAGCAGCCAAGATAAAGGGGGCCGGGTAGGAGAGCAGTTCTTC	CASSQDKGGRVGEQFF
TRBJ1-4	TRBV7-9	.	.	TGTGCCAGCAGCTTATCGGAGATAGAAGCAACTAATGAAAAACTGTTTTTT	CASSLSEIEATNEKLFF
TRBJ1-4	TRBV4-1	.	once	TGCGCCAGCAGCCAAGAAGAGAGGATAACAACTAATGAAAAACTGTTTTTT	CASSQEERITTNEKLFF
TRBJ2-3	TRBV5-6	.	few	TGTGCCAGCAGCAAGGGTTCCGGGGTCTCCACAGATACGCAGTATTTT	CASSKGSGVSTDTQYF
TRBJ1-1	TRBV27	TRBD1	.	TGTGCCAGCAGTCCTTGGACAGGGTCGGTGAACACTGAAGCTTTCTTT	CASSPWTGSVNTEAFF
TRBJ2-2	TRBV4-1	TRBD2	.	TGCGCCAGCAGCCAAGAAGCGGGGTCGAACACCGGGGAGCTGTTTTTT	CASSQEAGSNTGELFF
TRBJ1-1	TRBV4-1	TRBD1	large	TGCGCCAGCAGACCCGGGACAGGGGTTTTGTCGGGGGACACTGAAGCTTTCTTT	CASRPGTGVLSGDTEAFF
TRBJ2-3	TRBV7-9	TRBD2	.	TGTGCCAGCAGCCTCCGGACTAGCGGGGAAGGAGATACGCAGTATTTT	CASSLRTSGEGDTQYF
TRBJ2-5	TRBV10-3	TRBD2	.	TGTGCCATCAGTGGTAGCGGGGGGGCCGGGGAGACCCAGTACTTC	CAISGSGGAGETQYF
TRBJ2-7	TRBV27	.	.	TGTGCCAGCAGTTTATACGGGGGAAGCTCCTACGAGCAGTACTTC	CASSLYGGSSYEQYF
TRBJ1-5	TRBV28	TRBD1	.	TGTGCCAGCAGTAGAGGTCAGGGGGCTCAGCCCCAGCATTTT	CASSRGQGAQPQHF
TRBJ2-7	TRBV6-6	.	.	TGTGCCATCAAAAAAAGGGGGTGGGAGCAGTACTTC	CAIKKRGWEQYF